Shown below are 27 T cell receptor beta chains from a single sample sequenced in a study of Ad26.COV2.S vaccination and SARS-CoV-2 variants (dated by TCRdb to the early 2020s). The meaning of the sample's treatment or condition label: about 20 received Ad26.COV2.S at low or high dose, single or two shots; about 5 received placebo; per-sample allocation not given. Repertoires of vaccine and placebo recipients were sequenced from samples taken on day 63 after the first injection. The library came from the immunoSEQ multiplex PCR assay. TCRdb stores this immuneACCESS table with in-frame sequences only. Part of the clones is absent; in the studies checked, under half of the shortfall reflects unresolved V genes, and no reason is known for the rest. The sample records 350,000 to 500,000 clones, around nine tenths of which are singletons. 9% to 15% of the sample is taken by the ten largest. Sequences were derived from peripheral blood, sampled in a trial of Ad26.COV2.S vaccine versus placebo. The receptor source for this set is a person aged 18-65 years who received the Ad26.COV2.S COVID-19 vaccine or a placebo.

The rearrangement links TRBV7-2 to TRBJ1-2; no definite D call. The CDR3 runs 14 residues. The germline V gene encodes CDR1 SGHTA and CDR2 FQGNSA. V lost 7 bases and J 2 bases, leaving 14 bases between the germline ends. CDR3 region: CASTPSIRNYGYTF. The CDR3 DNA sequence: TGTGCCAGCACCCCCTCAATCCGAAACTATGGCTACACCTTC. Variable domain in full (rest from reference TRBV7-2 and TRBJ1-2): GAGVSQSPSNKVTEKGKDVELRCDPISGHTALYWYRQSLGQGLEFLIYFQGNSAPDKSGLPSDRFSAERTGGSVSTLTIQRTQQEDSAVYLCASTPSIRNYGYTFGSGTRLTVV.

This sequence joins TRBV14 and TRBJ2-7; 13 bases map to TRBD2. This CDR3 comprises 15 residues. Germline lookup yields CDR1 SGHDN and CDR2 FVKESK. J gave up 6 bases and V 4 bases, and 6 bases lay outside the gene matches. CDR3 DNA sequence: TGTGCCAGCAGCCCCTGGACTAGCGGGAGAGGCGAGCAGTACTTC. Translated: CASSPWTSGRGEQYF.

J is TRBJ2-6 and V is TRBV28; D not certain. V was clipped by 4 bases and J by 4 bases, with 14 bases between them. Germline V gives CDR1 MDHEN, CDR2 SYDVKM. The CDR3 covers 16 residues. CDR3 nucleotides: TGTGCCAGCAGTTCAACACCGCAGTCCGGGGCCAACGTCCTGACTTTC. It yields the protein CASSSTPQSGANVLTF.

As regards this clone: This specimen includes other DNA sequences encoding the same CDR3. This chain uses TRBV20-1 with TRBJ1-1; maybe TRBD1 (5 bases). Germline V CDR1 and CDR2: DFQATT, SNEGSKA (reference sequence). V shed 5 bases and J shed 8 bases, with 12 bases lying between them. The CDR3 is made up of 11 amino acids. The CDR3 protein is CSAARGTEAFF. CDR3 in DNA: TGCAGTGCTGCCCGAGGGACCGAAGCTTTCTTT.

The J gene is TRBJ1-1, the V gene TRBV7-9; D not certain. Germline CDR1 and CDR2: SEHNR and FQNEAQ (reference sequence). Trimming shortened V by 4 bases and J by 2 bases, and 14 bases separated the two germline ends. The CDR3 is 15 residues long. The DNA for the CDR3 is TGTGCCAGCAGCTCAGCATATGGGGTCAACACTGAAGCTTTCTTT. It yields the protein CASSSAYGVNTEAFF.

This clone appeared many times. This sequence joins TRBV5-6 and TRBJ2-3, with 10 bases identical to TRBD1. Germline-derived CDR1 and CDR2 are SGHDT and YYEEEE. The junction had 3 bases not matched to a gene; V was cut back by 4 bases and J by 4 bases. This CDR3 is built from 14 residues. The CDR3 loop is CASSRQGASDTQYF. Here the CDR3 DNA reads TGTGCCAGCAGCCGACAGGGGGCTTCAGATACGCAGTATTTT.

There are a few counts of this clone. This chain uses TRBV20-1 with TRBJ2-7; D uncertain. Per germline, CDR1 DFQATT and CDR2 SNEGSKA (reference sequence). Trimming pared 3 bases from V and 3 bases from J, leaving 9 bases between. The CDR3 is 12 amino acids. The CDR3 coding sequence is TGCAGTGCTAGTGACAAGATCTACGAGCAGTACTTC. Encoded protein: CSASDKIYEQYF.

As regards this clone: This same CDR3 is encoded by further DNA sequences in the sample. The chain recombines TRBV7-9 with TRBJ2-3, with D perhaps TRBD1 (5 bases). The length of the CDR3 is 13 residues. V was clipped by 3 bases and J by 3 bases, with 7 bases between them. Germline CDR1 SEHNR, CDR2 FQNEAQ (reference sequence). CDR3 nucleotide sequence: TGTGCCAGCAGCTTCCCAGGGACAGATACGCAGTATTTT. Protein sequence: CASSFPGTDTQYF.

V usage is TRBV6-5 and J usage is TRBJ1-2; the match to TRBD1 covers 9 bases. The CDR3 has 13 amino acids. V gave up 8 bases and J gave up 4 bases; unmatched junction bases: 5. CDR1 is MNHEY, CDR2 SVGAGI, per germline. The CDR3 DNA follows: TGTGCCAGCGGGGACAGGGAAGGCTATGGCTACACCTTC. This encodes CASGDREGYGYTF.

The count of this clone is one. This sequence joins TRBV9 and TRBJ1-1; 11 bases match TRBD1. With 5 bases clipped from V and 4 bases from J, the junction kept 4 bases outside the gene matches. The germline V gene has CDR1 SGDLS and CDR2 YYNGEE. This CDR3 is 14 amino acids long. The CDR3 sequence: CASRRGTGGTEAFF. In nucleotides, the CDR3 is TGTGCCAGCAGGAGGGGGACAGGGGGCACTGAAGCTTTCTTT.

The chain is built from TRBV27 and TRBJ1-1, with a tentative D call TRBD1 (6 bases). The CDR3 sequence is 14 residues long. Between the trimmed V and J ends, which lost 7 bases and 2 bases, there was a span of 14 bases. The germline gives CDR1 MNHEY, CDR2 SMNVEV (reference sequence). DNA of the CDR3: TGTGCCAGCAACACCGGACAGAGAAACACTGAAGCTTTCTTT. This translates into CASNTGQRNTEAFF.

The rearrangement links TRBV19 to TRBJ2-2; perhaps TRBD1 as D (6 bases). The CDR3 consists of 14 residues. CDR1 and CDR2 from the germline V gene are LNHDA and SQIVND (reference sequence). V was pared by 6 bases and J by 2 bases, with 10 bases between. The CDR3 nucleotides read TGTGCCAGTAGGACCGGGACAAACACCGGGGAGCTGTTTTTT. Translating it yields CASRTGTNTGELFF. The full variable domain, rest sourced from reference TRBV19 and TRBJ2-2, is DGGITQSPKYLFRKEGQNVTLSCEQNLNHDAMYWYRQDPGQGLRLIYYSQIVNDFQKGDIAEGYSVSREKKESFPLTVTSAQKNPTAFYLCASRTGTNTGELFFGEGSRLTVL.

The CDR3 sequence: CASTSLAGEHIEQYF. The CDR3 nucleotides are TGTGCCAGCACTTCGCTAGCGGGAGAACATATCGAGCAGTACTTC. This chain links TRBV27 with TRBJ2-7, with TRBD2 identical over 10 bases. Germline values: CDR1 MNHEY, CDR2 SMNVEV (reference sequence). The V gene end was trimmed by 7 bases and the J gene end by 6 bases; junction bases not matched to a gene: 12. The CDR3 consists of 15 residues.

The V call is TRBV13, the J call TRBJ2-7, with 10 bases fitting TRBD2. Per germline, CDR1 PRHDT and CDR2 FYEKMQ (reference sequence). J lost 4 bases, V lost 4 bases, and 4 bases had no gene match. CDR3 length: 14 residues. CDR3 in amino acids: CASSWPSGSYEQYF. For the CDR3, the DNA is TGTGCCAGCAGCTGGCCTAGCGGGAGTTACGAGCAGTACTTC.

This clone has more than one count but fewer than ten. The chain employs TRBV9 and TRBJ1-4; D may be TRBD1 (5 bases). Germline V gene sequence: CDR1 SGDLS, CDR2 YYNGEE. V lost 0 bases and J lost 11, with 14 bases in between. This CDR3 region has 14 residues. The CDR3 DNA reads as TGTGCCAGCAGCGTAGATAGGGACGTTGGGAAACTGTTTTTT. It specifies CASSVDRDVGKLFF.

This chain joins TRBV7-2 and TRBJ1-1; unclear D gene. CDR3 length: 14 residues. Per germline, CDR1 SGHTA and CDR2 FQGNSA. The ends were cut back, 1 base at V and 0 bases at J, with 6 bases in the middle. This chain's CDR3 is CASSLGRMNTEAFF. In DNA, the CDR3 is TGTGCCAGCAGCTTAGGCAGGATGAACACTGAAGCTTTCTTT.

This clone has only one observation. V usage is TRBV6-5 and J usage is TRBJ1-3; D is unclear. The CDR3 extends over 14 amino acids. Looked up from germline, CDR1 is MNHEY and CDR2 is SVGAGI. With 6 bases removed from V and 0 bases from J, the gap between germline ends came to 9 bases. The CDR3 region is CASRPRYSGNTIYF. The CDR3 nucleotides are TGTGCCAGCAGGCCACGGTACTCTGGAAACACCATATATTTT.

The CDR3 protein is CASSLVGTSGRGDTQYF. The CDR3 DNA is TGTGCCAGCAGCTTAGTAGGGACTAGCGGGAGAGGAGATACGCAGTATTTT. This chain uses TRBV7-9 with TRBJ2-3, with 14 positions matching TRBD2. V shed 1 base and J 5 bases; nucleotides not matched to a gene: 5. The CDR3 has 17 residues. From germline, CDR1 is SEHNR and CDR2 FQNEAQ (reference sequence).

The V call is TRBV11-2, the J call TRBJ2-1; 7 bases are shared with TRBD2. The CDR3 runs to 16 residues. The ends lost 2 bases at V and 9 bases at J; junction bases unmatched: 13. The germline CDR1 and CDR2 sequences are SGHAT and FQNNGV. The CDR3 reads CASSLSGRAGALEQFF. The CDR3 nucleotides are TGTGCCAGCAGCTTATCTGGTAGGGCGGGAGCGCTTGAGCAGTTCTTC.

The V call is TRBV27, the J call TRBJ2-1; 9 bases match TRBD2. The junction had 8 bases not matched to a gene; V was cut back by 1 base and J by 4 bases. The germline V gene encodes CDR1 MNHEY and CDR2 SMNVEV (reference sequence). This CDR3 has 17 amino acids. CDR3 in amino acids: CASSLLVTSGIYNEQFF. Here the CDR3 DNA reads TGTGCCAGCAGTTTATTGGTGACTAGCGGAATTTACAATGAGCAGTTCTTC.

The chain recombines TRBV6-5 with TRBJ2-2; no clear D. The CDR3 is made up of 13 amino acids. Trimming pared 0 bases from V and 7 bases from J, leaving 6 bases between. The germline gives CDR1 MNHEY, CDR2 SVGAGI. CDR3 coding DNA: TGTGCCAGCAGTTACTCGACCATCGGGGAGCTGTTTTTT. Residues: CASSYSTIGELFF.

The V and J genes are TRBV29-1 and TRBJ2-1; no clear D. The CDR3 totals 14 residues. Trimming stripped 1 base from V and 1 base from J, with 8 bases between. Per germline, CDR1 SQVTM and CDR2 ANQGSEA. CDR3 protein: CSVEGEKSYNEQFF. Written as DNA, the CDR3 is TGCAGCGTTGAAGGAGAGAAGTCCTACAATGAGCAGTTCTTC.

Here the CDR3 reads CASSSQGWNSPLHF. CDR3 DNA sequence: TGTGCCAGCAGTTCACAGGGGTGGAATTCACCCCTCCACTTT. The chain is built from TRBV6-5 and TRBJ1-6; TRBD1 matches 7 bases. The V and J ends lost 4 bases and 7 bases, in that order; junction bases with no gene match: 4. Looked up from germline, CDR1 is MNHEY and CDR2 is SVGAGI. The CDR3 length is 14 residues.

The chain recombines TRBV28 with TRBJ1-6, with D possibly TRBD1 on 6 matching bases. Trimming left V 6 bases short and J 9 bases short, with 15 bases between. This CDR3 comprises 14 residues. In germline, CDR1 is MDHEN, CDR2 SYDVKM. CDR3 coding DNA: TGTGCCAGCAGCCAGGGGACACGAACTTCACCCCTCCACTTT. Protein: CASSQGTRTSPLHF.

The chain combines TRBV7-9 with TRBJ1-1; perhaps TRBD1 as D (5 bases). Trimming pared 2 bases from V and 1 base from J, leaving 14 bases between. Germline loops: CDR1 SEHNR, CDR2 FQNEAQ (reference sequence). The CDR3 covers 16 residues. The CDR3: CASSLILGRGNTEAFF. CDR3 sequence (DNA): TGTGCCAGCAGCTTAATACTGGGGAGGGGGAACACTGAAGCTTTCTTT.

V and J are TRBV20-1 and TRBJ1-6, with D hard to call. The V end was cut by 4 bases, the J end by 9 bases, with 4 bases between. This CDR3 is built from 10 residues. Per germline, CDR1 DFQATT and CDR2 SNEGSKA (reference sequence). CDR3 amino acids: CSANASPLHF. The CDR3 DNA follows: TGCAGTGCTAACGCTTCACCCCTCCACTTT.

The chain recombines TRBV15 with TRBJ1-4, with 11 bases identical to TRBD1. V lost 0 bases and J lost 4; bases outside the gene matches: 1. Germline V gives CDR1 LNHNV, CDR2 YYDKDF (reference sequence). The CDR3 sequence is 16 residues long. The CDR3 sequence: CATSRDGTGGNEKLFF. The CDR3 DNA follows: TGTGCCACCAGCAGAGACGGGACAGGGGGTAATGAAAAACTGTTTTTT.